Below, 18 T cell receptor beta chains from the same sample are listed, as sequenced in a study of cytomegalovirus exposure and HLA in healthy donors. The study ran its PCR with 60 Vbeta and 13 Jbeta primers. The repertoire was sequenced with immunoSEQ multiplex PCR; TCRdb's copy has only in-frame clones and lacks some. The top ten clones hold 4% of a sample with about 130,000 clones, around 68% of them seen once. What was sequenced was PBMCs. These receptors all stem from a man aged 35 to 55 in good health and CMV-seropositive.

The chain carries TRBV6-6 and TRBJ1-2; D is possibly TRBD1 (5 bases). Trimming shortened V by 10 bases and J by 0 bases, and 12 bases separated the two germline ends. Germline V CDR1 and CDR2: MNHNY, SVGAGI (reference sequence). CDR3 length: 13 amino acids. The CDR3 reads CANGRGANYGYTF. The CDR3 DNA reads as TGTGCCAACGGTCGGGGGGCTAACTATGGCTACACCTTC.

The V gene is TRBV5-1, the J gene TRBJ2-2; 7 nucleotides agree with TRBD2. Germline-derived CDR1 and CDR2 are SGHRS and YFSETQ. The CDR3 consists of 16 residues. Trimming cost V 2 bases and J 0 bases; bases outside gene matches: 4. CDR3 in amino acids: CASSFGGGANTGELFF. In nucleotides, the CDR3 is TGCGCCAGCAGCTTTGGGGGAGGGGCGAACACCGGGGAGCTGTTTTTT.

The rearrangement uses TRBV5-1 and TRBJ1-5; D ambiguous. CDR1 and CDR2 (germline): SGHRS, YFSETQ. This CDR3 contains 14 residues. The V end lost 0 bases, the J end lost 4 bases, and 8 bases lay between the germline ends. In nucleotides, the CDR3 is TGCGCCAGCAGCTTGGAACGCGTAAATCAGCCCCAGCATTTT. It is translated as CASSLERVNQPQHF. Full variable domain (outside the CDR3, taken from reference TRBV5-1 and TRBJ1-5): KAGVTQTPRYLIKTRGQQVTLSCSPISGHRSVSWYQQTPGQGLQFLFEYFSETQRNKGNFPGRFSGRQFSNSRSEMNVSTLELGDSALYLCASSLERVNQPQHFGDGTRLSIL.

The V call is TRBV5-4, the J call TRBJ2-2; 7 nucleotides line up with TRBD1. This CDR3 spans 17 amino acids. Germline V CDR1 and CDR2: SGHNT, YYREEE (reference sequence). The trim removed 1 base at V and 7 bases at J, leaving 13 bases unmatched. The CDR3, as DNA: TGTGCCAGCAGCTTGTCCGGGACAGCGACTACCGGCGGGGAGCTGTTTTTT. It specifies CASSLSGTATTGGELFF.

The chain joins TRBV27 to TRBJ2-7; 7 bases are a match to TRBD2. Trimming cost V 5 bases and J 3 bases; bases outside gene matches: 7. The CDR3 consists of 14 residues. Germline V CDR1 and CDR2: MNHEY, SMNVEV (reference sequence). The CDR3 sequence: CASSPLAELYEQYF. The CDR3 region has the DNA TGTGCCAGCAGTCCCCTAGCGGAACTCTACGAGCAGTACTTC.

The chain recombines TRBV21-1 with TRBJ1-5; the table calls TRBD1, which could not be checked here. TRBV21-1 is designated a pseudogene. The CDR3 is made up of 15 amino acids. The CDR3 nucleotides read TGTGCCAGCAGCACCGGACAGTCGAGCAATCAGCCCCAGCATTTT. This gives the protein CASSTGQSSNQPQHF.

This chain links TRBV9 with TRBJ1-4; 10 nucleotides align to TRBD1. Germline V CDR1 and CDR2: SGDLS, YYNGEE. This CDR3 spans 15 amino acids. Trimming removed 3 bases from V and 6 bases from J; junction bases left unmatched: 5. The CDR3, as DNA: TGTGCCAGCAGCGCCATCGGGACAGGGGATGAAAAACTGTTTTTT. It specifies CASSAIGTGDEKLFF.

The chain couples TRBV25-1 to TRBJ2-7, with 8 bases identical to TRBD1. CDR1 is MGHDK and CDR2 is SYGVNS in the germline V gene. The CDR3 has 15 residues. V shed 4 bases and J 7 bases; nucleotides not matched to a gene: 12. The CDR3 loop reads CASSAGQGRALEQYF. CDR3 coding DNA: TGTGCCAGCAGTGCAGGACAGGGTCGCGCTTTAGAGCAGTACTTC.

The rearrangement joins TRBV7-2 to TRBJ2-7, with TRBD2 matching 7 bases. Trimming cost V 1 base and J 5 bases; bases outside gene matches: 8. CDR3 length: 15 residues. Germline loops: CDR1 SGHTA, CDR2 FQGNSA. CDR3 sequence reads: CASSLERREFDEQYF. The CDR3 DNA reads TGTGCCAGCAGCTTAGAGCGGCGGGAGTTCGACGAGCAGTACTTC.

This clone was seen only a few times. The chain has TRBV6-1 and TRBJ2-3; maybe TRBD2 (5 bases). CDR3 length: 14 residues. V shed 2 bases and J shed 6 bases, with 12 bases lying between them. Germline CDR1 MNHNS, CDR2 SASEGT. The CDR3 here is CASSEHGLRDTQYF. In DNA, the CDR3 is TGTGCCAGCAGTGAACACGGACTCCGGGATACGCAGTATTTT.

The chain is built from TRBV7-9 and TRBJ1-6; D is unclear. The V gene lost 5 bases and the J gene lost 4 bases, with 6 bases spanning the gap. The CDR3 totals 13 residues. Looked up from germline, CDR1 is SEHNR and CDR2 is FQNEAQ (reference sequence). CDR3 sequence: CASSRGYNSPLHF. DNA for the CDR3: TGTGCCAGCAGCCGAGGGTATAATTCACCCCTCCACTTT.

The chain uses TRBV15 and TRBJ2-3; 11 positions match TRBD1. With V trimmed by 1 base and J by 4 bases, 1 base remained unmatched. Germline-derived CDR1 and CDR2 are LNHNV and YYDKDF (reference sequence). The CDR3 is 15 residues long. The CDR3 spells CATSRGTGGSDTQYF. In DNA form, the CDR3 reads TGTGCCACCAGCAGAGGGACAGGGGGCTCAGATACGCAGTATTTT.

This chain uses TRBV6-5 with TRBJ2-3, with D maybe TRBD2 (5 bases). V gave up 0 bases and J gave up 14 bases, with 18 bases separating them. Per germline, CDR1 MNHEY and CDR2 SVGAGI. This CDR3 has 14 residues. The CDR3 reads CASSYSDRGVSMYF. CDR3 bases: TGTGCCAGCAGTTACTCGGACCGGGGAGTTAGCATGTATTTT.

The gene calls are TRBV5-1 and TRBJ2-5, with TRBD1 identical over 7 bases. V trimming: 0 bases; J trimming: 5 bases; junction bases outside the gene matches: 7. Germline values: CDR1 SGHRS, CDR2 YFSETQ. The CDR3 has 15 amino acids. This chain's CDR3 is CASSLEFGTEETQYF. CDR3 in DNA: TGCGCCAGCAGCTTGGAGTTTGGGACAGAGGAGACCCAGTACTTC.

The chain links TRBV15 to TRBJ2-5; D is perhaps TRBD1 (6 bases). Germline CDR1 and CDR2: LNHNV and YYDKDF (reference sequence). Trimming took 7 bases from V and 4 from J, leaving 16 bases between them. This CDR3 is built from 14 residues. CDR3 DNA: TGTGCCACCACCCTTACAGGGTACGGAGAGACCCAGTACTTC. As protein: CATTLTGYGETQYF.

V usage is TRBV7-2 and J usage is TRBJ2-1; D call uncertain. CDR1 is SGHTA and CDR2 is FQGNSA in the germline V gene. The CDR3 runs to 15 residues. V lost 5 bases to trimming and J lost 5 bases, with 16 bases between them. CDR3 in amino acids: CASSPIKRHNNEQFF. CDR3 bases: TGTGCCAGCAGCCCGATCAAGAGGCATAACAATGAGCAGTTCTTC.

The rearrangement links TRBV5-8 to TRBJ2-1; D might be TRBD1 (5 bases). Deletions cut 0 bases from V and 4 bases from J, with 11 bases between. The length of the CDR3 is 15 residues. CDR1 is SGHTS, CDR2 YDEGEE, per germline. The chain's CDR3 is CASSLAGRAYNEQFF. In DNA form, the CDR3 reads TGTGCCAGCAGCTTGGCGGGCAGGGCGTACAATGAGCAGTTCTTC. The full variable domain, completed using reference TRBV5-8 and TRBJ2-1, is EAGVTQSPTHLIKTRGQQATLRCSPISGHTSVYWYQQALGLGLQFLLWYDEGEERNRGNFPPRFSGRQFPNYSSELNVNALELEDSALYLCASSLAGRAYNEQFFGPGTRLTVL.

This chain links TRBV11-2 with TRBJ2-3; D is perhaps TRBD1 (6 bases). V lost 2 bases and J 4 bases, leaving 13 bases between the germline ends. Per the germline V gene, CDR1 is SGHAT and CDR2 is FQNNGV. This CDR3 contains 15 residues. CDR3 sequence reads: CASSLSYRESDTQYF. The CDR3 coding sequence is TGTGCCAGCAGCTTAAGTTACAGGGAGTCAGATACGCAGTATTTT.